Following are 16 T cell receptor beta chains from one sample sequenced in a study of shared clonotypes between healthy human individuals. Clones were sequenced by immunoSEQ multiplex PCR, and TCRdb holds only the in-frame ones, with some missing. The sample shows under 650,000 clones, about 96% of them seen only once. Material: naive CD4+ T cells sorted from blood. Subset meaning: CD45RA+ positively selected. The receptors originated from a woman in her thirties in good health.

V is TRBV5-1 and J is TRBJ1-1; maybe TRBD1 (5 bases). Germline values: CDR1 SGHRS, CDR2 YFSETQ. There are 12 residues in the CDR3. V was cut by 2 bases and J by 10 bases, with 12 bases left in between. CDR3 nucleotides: TGCGCCAGCAGCTTCGACAGTCTCGTAGCTTTCTTT. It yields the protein CASSFDSLVAFF.

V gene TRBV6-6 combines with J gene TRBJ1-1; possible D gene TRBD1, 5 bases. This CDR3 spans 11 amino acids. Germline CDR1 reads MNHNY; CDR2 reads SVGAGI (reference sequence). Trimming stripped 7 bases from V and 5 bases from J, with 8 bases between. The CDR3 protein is CASKGETEAFF. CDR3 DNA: TGTGCCAGCAAAGGGGAAACTGAAGCTTTCTTT.

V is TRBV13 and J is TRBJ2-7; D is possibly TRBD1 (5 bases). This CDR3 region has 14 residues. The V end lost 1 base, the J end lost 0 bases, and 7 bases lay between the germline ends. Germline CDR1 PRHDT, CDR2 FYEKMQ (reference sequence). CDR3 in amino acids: CASSLARDSYEQYF. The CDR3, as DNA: TGTGCCAGCAGCTTAGCCAGGGACTCCTACGAGCAGTACTTC.

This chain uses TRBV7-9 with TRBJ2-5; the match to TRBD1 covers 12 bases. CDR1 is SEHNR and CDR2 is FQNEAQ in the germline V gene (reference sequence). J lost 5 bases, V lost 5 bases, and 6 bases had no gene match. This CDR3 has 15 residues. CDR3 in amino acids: CASSRGTGGRETQYF. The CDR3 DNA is TGTGCCAGCAGCCGTGGGACAGGGGGCCGGGAGACCCAGTACTTC.

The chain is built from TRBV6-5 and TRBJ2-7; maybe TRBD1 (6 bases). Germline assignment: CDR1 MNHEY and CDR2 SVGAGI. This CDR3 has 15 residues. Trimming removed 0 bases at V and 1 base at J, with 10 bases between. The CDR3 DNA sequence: TGTGCCAGCAGTTACTCTATTACAGGGTCCTACGAGCAGTACTTC. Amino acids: CASSYSITGSYEQYF.

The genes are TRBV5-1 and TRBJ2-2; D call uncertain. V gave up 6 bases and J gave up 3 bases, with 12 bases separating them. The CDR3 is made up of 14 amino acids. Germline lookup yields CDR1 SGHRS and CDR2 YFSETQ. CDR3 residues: CASTDFLDTGELFF. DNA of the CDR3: TGCGCCAGCACCGACTTTCTAGACACCGGGGAGCTGTTTTTT.

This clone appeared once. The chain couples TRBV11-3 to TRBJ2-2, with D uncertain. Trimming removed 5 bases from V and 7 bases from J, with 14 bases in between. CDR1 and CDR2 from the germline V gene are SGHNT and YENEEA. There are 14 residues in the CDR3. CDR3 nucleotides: TGTGCCAGCAGCCCGCTCCCGGACGGCGGGGAGCTGTTTTTT. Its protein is CASSPLPDGGELFF. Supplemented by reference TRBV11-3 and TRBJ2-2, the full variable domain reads EAGVVQSPRYKIIEKKQPVAFWCNPISGHNTLYWYLQNLGQGPELLIRYENEEAVDDSQLPKDRFSAERLKGVDSTLKIQPAELGDSAVYLCASSPLPDGGELFFGEGSRLTVL.

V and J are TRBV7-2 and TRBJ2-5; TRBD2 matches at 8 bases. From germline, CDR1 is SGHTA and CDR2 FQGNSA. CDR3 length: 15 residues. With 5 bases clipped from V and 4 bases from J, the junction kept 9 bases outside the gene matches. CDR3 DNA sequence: TGTGCCAGCAGCAAGACAGCGGGAGTTAGAGAGACCCAGTACTTC. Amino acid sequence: CASSKTAGVRETQYF.

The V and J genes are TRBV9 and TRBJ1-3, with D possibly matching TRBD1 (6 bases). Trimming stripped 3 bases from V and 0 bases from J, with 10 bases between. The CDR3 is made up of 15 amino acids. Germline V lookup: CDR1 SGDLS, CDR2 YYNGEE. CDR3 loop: CASSEGGHSGNTIYF. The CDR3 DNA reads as TGTGCCAGCAGCGAGGGGGGCCACTCTGGAAACACCATATATTTT.

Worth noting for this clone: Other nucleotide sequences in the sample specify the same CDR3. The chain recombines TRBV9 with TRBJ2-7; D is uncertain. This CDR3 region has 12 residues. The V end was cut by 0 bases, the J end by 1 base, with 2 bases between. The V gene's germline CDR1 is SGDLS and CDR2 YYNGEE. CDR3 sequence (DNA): TGTGCCAGCAGCGTAGATTCCTACGAGCAGTACTTC. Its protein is CASSVDSYEQYF.

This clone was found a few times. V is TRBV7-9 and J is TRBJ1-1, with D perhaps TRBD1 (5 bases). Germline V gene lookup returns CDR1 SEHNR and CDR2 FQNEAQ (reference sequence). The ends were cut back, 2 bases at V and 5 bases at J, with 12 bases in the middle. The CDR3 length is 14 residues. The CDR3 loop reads CASSLQGTRTEAFF. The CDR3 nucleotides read TGTGCCAGCAGCTTACAGGGAACTAGAACTGAAGCTTTCTTT.

The CDR3 bases are TGTGCCAGTAGTATGGGTTGGGGTTGGACGAGGGCCTACAATGAGCAGTTCTTC. It specifies CASSMGWGWTRAYNEQFF. V gene TRBV19 combines with J gene TRBJ2-1; perhaps TRBD2 as D (5 bases). CDR3 length: 18 residues. From germline, CDR1 is LNHDA and CDR2 SQIVND (reference sequence). Deletions cut 3 bases from V and 2 bases from J, with 20 bases between. The variable domain in full, with the rest retrieved from reference TRBV19 and TRBJ2-1, is DGGITQSPKYLFRKEGQNVTLSCEQNLNHDAMYWYRQDPGQGLRLIYYSQIVNDFQKGDIAEGYSVSREKKESFPLTVTSAQKNPTAFYLCASSMGWGWTRAYNEQFFGPGTRLTVL.

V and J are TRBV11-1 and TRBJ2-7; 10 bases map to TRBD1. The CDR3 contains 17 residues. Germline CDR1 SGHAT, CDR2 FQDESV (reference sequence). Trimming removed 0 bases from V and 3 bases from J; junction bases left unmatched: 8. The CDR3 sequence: CASSLAKPRTGGYEQYF. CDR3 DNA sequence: TGTGCCAGCAGCTTAGCGAAACCAAGGACAGGGGGCTACGAGCAGTACTTC.

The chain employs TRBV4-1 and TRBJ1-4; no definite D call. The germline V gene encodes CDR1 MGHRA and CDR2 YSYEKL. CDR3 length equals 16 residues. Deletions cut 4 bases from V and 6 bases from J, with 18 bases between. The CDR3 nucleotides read TGCGCCAGCAGCCCTCTCCCACAGAGAATGGATGAAAAACTGTTTTTT. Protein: CASSPLPQRMDEKLFF.

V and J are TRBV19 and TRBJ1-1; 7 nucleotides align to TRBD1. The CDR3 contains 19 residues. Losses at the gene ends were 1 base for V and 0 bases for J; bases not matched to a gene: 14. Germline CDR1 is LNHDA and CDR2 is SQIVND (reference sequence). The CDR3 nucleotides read TGTGCCAGTAGTATAGCCCCTGCAGGGGGATGGGCCATGAACACTGAAGCTTTCTTT. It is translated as CASSIAPAGGWAMNTEAFF.

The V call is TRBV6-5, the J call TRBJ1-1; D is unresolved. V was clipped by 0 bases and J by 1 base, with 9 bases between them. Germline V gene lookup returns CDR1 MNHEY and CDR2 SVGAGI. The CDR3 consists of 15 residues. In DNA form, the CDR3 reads TGTGCCAGCAGTTACTCGAGTTCAGCGAACACTGAAGCTTTCTTT. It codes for CASSYSSSANTEAFF.